Given below is one T cell receptor beta chain in context. The target antigen is unknown. Nominally healthy donors were sampled, though unrecorded immune exposures were likely. Germline CDR1 and CDR2: LNHDA and SQIVND (reference sequence). The CDR3 is 14 amino acids. J was trimmed by 4 bases and V by 5 bases; bases with no gene match: 4. The data derive from a study of cytomegalovirus exposure and HLA in healthy donors. Study at large: Most genotyped donors, 81% of about 400, had Caucasian-associated genetic ancestry.

The PCR used 60 Vbeta and 13 Jbeta primers. This table comes from immunoSEQ multiplex PCR, and its TCRdb copy is limited to in-frame clones, with some not included. Seen here are under 150,000 clones, under 85% observed once, and the top ten hold around 9.1%. Whole-study results and caveats: Later genetic work tied a missense DCLRE1C variant to beta-chain V and J trimming. What TCR beta sequences reportedly achieved was accurate prediction of HLA-A and HLA-B alleles in most subjects.

The chain links TRBV19 to TRBJ2-3, with TRBD2 matching over 9 bases. This clonotype was sampled from a woman in her fifties or sixties in good health and CMV-seropositive. Sequenced material: PBMCs. The CDR3 DNA sequence: TGTGCCAGTAGTCCCCTAGCGGGATCAGATACGCAGTATTTT. It specifies CASSPLAGSDTQYF.